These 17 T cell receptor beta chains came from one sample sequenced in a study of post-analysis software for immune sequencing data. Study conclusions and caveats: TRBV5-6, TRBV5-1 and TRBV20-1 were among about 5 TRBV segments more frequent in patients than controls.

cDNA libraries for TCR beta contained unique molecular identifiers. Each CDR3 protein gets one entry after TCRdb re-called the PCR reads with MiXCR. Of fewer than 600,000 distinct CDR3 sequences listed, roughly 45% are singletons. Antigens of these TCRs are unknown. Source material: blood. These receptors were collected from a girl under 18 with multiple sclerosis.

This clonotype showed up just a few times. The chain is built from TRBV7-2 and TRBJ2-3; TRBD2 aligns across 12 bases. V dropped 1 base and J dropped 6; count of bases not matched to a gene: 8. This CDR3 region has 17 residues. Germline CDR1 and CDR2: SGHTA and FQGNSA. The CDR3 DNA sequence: TGTGCCAGCAGCTTAGTCCCCCTAGCGGGAGGGTCGGATACGCAGTATTTT. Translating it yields CASSLVPLAGGSDTQYF.

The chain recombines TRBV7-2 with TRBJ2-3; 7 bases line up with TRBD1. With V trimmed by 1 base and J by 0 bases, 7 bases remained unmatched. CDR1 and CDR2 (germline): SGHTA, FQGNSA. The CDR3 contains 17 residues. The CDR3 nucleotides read TGTGCCAGCAGCTTAGTTTCCGGGACAGCTAGCACAGATACGCAGTATTTT. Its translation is CASSLVSGTASTDTQYF. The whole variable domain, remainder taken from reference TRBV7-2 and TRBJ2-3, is GAGVSQSPSNKVTEKGKDVELRCDPISGHTALYWYRQSLGQGLEFLIYFQGNSAPDKSGLPSDRFSAERTGGSVSTLTIQRTQQEDSAVYLCASSLVSGTASTDTQYFGPGTRLTVL.

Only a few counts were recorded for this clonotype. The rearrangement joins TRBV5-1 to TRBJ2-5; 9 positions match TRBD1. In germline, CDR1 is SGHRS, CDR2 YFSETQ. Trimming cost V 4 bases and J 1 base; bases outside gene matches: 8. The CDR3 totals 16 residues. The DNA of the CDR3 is TGCGCCAGCAGCCAATTGACAGGGGGGTTCCAAGAGACCCAGTACTTC. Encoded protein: CASSQLTGGFQETQYF. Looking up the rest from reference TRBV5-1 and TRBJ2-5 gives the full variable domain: KAGVTQTPRYLIKTRGQQVTLSCSPISGHRSVSWYQQTPGQGLQFLFEYFSETQRNKGNFPGRFSGRQFSNSRSEMNVSTLELGDSALYLCASSQLTGGFQETQYFGPGTRLLVL.

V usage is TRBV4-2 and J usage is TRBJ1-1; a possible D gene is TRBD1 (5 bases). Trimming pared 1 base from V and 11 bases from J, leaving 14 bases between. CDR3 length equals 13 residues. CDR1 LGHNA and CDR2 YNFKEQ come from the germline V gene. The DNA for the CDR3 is TGTGCCAGCAGCCAAGCTAGGGACGAGTCGGCTTTCTTT. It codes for CASSQARDESAFF.

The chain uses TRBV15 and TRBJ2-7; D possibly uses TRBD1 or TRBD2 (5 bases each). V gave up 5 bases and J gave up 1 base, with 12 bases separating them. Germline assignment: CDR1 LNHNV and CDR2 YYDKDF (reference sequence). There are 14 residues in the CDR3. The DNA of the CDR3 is TGTGCCACCAGCGACCGGGACGGTTCCTACGAGCAGTACTTC. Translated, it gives CATSDRDGSYEQYF.

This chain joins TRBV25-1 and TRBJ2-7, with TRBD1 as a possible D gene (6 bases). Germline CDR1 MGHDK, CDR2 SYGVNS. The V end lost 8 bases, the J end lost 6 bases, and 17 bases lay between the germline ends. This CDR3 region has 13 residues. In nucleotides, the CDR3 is TGTGCCAGCTGGGACAAGGAAGAGGGCGAGCAGTACTTC. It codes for CASWDKEEGEQYF.

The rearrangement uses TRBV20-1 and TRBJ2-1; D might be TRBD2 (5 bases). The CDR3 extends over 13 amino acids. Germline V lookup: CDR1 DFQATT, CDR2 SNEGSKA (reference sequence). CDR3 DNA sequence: TGCAGCCCTCGGCGGGCCACCTACAATGAGCAGTTCTTC. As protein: CSPRRATYNEQFF.

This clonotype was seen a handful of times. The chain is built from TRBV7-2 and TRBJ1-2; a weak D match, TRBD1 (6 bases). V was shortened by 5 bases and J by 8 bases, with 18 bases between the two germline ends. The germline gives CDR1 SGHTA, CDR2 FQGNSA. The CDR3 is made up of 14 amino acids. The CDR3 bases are TGTGCCAGCAGCCCCCGGGGGGCCTCACTGGGCTACACCTTC. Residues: CASSPRGASLGYTF.

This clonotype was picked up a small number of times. The CDR3 is CAISEGDRWAEAFF. Written as DNA, the CDR3 is TGTGCCATCAGTGAGGGGGACAGGTGGGCTGAAGCTTTCTTT. The genes are TRBV10-3 and TRBJ1-1, with TRBD1 matching over 8 bases. The CDR3 is 14 amino acids. V was pared by 2 bases and J by 6 bases, with 5 bases of the junction left unmatched. Germline V gene lookup returns CDR1 ENHRY and CDR2 SYGVKD.

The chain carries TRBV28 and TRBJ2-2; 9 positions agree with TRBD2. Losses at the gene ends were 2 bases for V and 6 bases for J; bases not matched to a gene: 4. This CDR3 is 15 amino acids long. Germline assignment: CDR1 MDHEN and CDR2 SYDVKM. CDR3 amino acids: CASSLIAGVAGELFF. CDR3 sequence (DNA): TGTGCCAGCAGTTTAATAGCGGGAGTCGCCGGGGAGCTGTTTTTT. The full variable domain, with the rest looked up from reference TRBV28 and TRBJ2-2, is DVKVTQSSRYLVKRTGEKVFLECVQDMDHENMFWYRQDPGLGLRLIYFSYDVKMKEKGDIPEGYSVSREKKERFSLILESASTNQTSMYLCASSLIAGVAGELFFGEGSRLTVL.

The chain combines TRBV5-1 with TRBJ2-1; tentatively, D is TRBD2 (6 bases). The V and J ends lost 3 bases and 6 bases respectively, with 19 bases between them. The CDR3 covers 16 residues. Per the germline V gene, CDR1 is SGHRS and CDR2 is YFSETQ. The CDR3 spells CASSSGGAWSGNEQFF. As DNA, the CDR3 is TGCGCCAGCAGCTCCGGAGGGGCCTGGAGCGGCAATGAGCAGTTCTTC.

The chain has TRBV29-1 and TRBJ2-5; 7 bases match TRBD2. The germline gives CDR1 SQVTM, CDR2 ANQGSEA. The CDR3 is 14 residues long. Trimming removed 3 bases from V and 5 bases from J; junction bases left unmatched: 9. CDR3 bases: TGCAGCGTTGACGGGGAGGGGTTGGATGAGACCCAGTACTTC. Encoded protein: CSVDGEGLDETQYF.

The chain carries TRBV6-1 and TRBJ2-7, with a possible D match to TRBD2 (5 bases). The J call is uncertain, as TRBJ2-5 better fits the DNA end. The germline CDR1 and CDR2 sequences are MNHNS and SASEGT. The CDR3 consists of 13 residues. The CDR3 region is CASSDSGYETQYF. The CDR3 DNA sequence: TGTGCCAGCAGTGATTCGGGGTACGAGACCCAGTACTTC.

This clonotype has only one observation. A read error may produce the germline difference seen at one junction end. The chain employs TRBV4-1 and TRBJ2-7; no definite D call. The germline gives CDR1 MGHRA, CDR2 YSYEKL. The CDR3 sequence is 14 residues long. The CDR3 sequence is CAGSPWQDPYEQYF. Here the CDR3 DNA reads TGCGCCGGCAGCCCCTGGCAGGACCCCTACGAGCAGTACTTC.

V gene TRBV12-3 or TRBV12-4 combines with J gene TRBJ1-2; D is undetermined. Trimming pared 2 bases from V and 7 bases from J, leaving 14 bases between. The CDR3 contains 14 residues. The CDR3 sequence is CASSLNGRQSGYTF. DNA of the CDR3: TGTGCCAGCAGTTTAAACGGCCGTCAGTCTGGCTACACCTTC.

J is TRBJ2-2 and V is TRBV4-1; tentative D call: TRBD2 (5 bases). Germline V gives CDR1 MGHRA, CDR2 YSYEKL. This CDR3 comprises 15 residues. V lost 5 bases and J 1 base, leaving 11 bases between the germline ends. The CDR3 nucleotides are TGCGCCAGCAGCGATACGGGAAGGAACACCGGGGAGCTGTTTTTT. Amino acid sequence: CASSDTGRNTGELFF.

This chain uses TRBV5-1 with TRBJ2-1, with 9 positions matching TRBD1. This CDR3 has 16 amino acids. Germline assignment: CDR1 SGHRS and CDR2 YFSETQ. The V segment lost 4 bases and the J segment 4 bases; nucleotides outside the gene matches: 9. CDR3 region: CASSITGTGSYNEQFF. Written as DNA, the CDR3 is TGCGCCAGCAGCATTACCGGGACAGGGTCTTACAATGAGCAGTTCTTC.